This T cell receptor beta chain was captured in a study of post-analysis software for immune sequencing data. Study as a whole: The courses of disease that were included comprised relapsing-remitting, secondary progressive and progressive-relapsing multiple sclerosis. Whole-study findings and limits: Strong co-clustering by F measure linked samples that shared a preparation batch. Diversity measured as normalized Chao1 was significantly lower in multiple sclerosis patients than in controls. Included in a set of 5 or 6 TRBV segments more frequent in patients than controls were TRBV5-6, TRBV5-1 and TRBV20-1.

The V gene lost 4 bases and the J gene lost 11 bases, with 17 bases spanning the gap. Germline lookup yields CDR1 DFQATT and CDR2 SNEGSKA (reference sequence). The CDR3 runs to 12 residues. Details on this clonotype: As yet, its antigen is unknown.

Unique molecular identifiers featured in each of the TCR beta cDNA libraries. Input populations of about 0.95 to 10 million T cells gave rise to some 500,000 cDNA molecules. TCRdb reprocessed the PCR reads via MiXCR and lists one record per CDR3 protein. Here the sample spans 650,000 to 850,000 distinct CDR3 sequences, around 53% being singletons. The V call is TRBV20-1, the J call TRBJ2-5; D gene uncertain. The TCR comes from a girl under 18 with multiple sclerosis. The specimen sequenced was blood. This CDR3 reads CSAKGVGNEQYF. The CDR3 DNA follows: TGCAGTGCTAAGGGCGTGGGGAATGAGCAGTACTTC.